This is a list of T cell receptor beta chains from one sample in a study of blood T cell repertoires in COVID-19. The table came from immunoSEQ multiplex PCR; TCRdb's copy has only in-frame clones and leaves some out. The sample has fewer than 350,000 clones, 75% to 90% seen once; the top ten hold about 2.2%. Sequencing was done on a sample of peripheral blood. Receptors were obtained from a woman aged 30 to 39 who had recovered from COVID-19. CDR3s leave out the opening cysteine and the closing phenylalanine or tryptophan. The order of the fields is V gene, CDR3 protein.

>TRBV29-1
SVQLAGNTGELF
>TRBV2
ASSWDSSGNTIY
>TRBV1
TSSQTGPREAF
>TRBV4-1
ASSHISRDRTYEQY
>TRBV5-5
ASSLVKGAGSRDTIY
>TRBV3-1/TRBV3-2
ASSQVSRFDTQY
>TRBV6-5
ASSFQGSGYT
>TRBV6-5
ASSTRQGNNSPLH
>TRBV5-1
ASSLDMRDEKLF
>TRBV11-2
ASSLGAGAAYEQY
>TRBV2
ASSVAGGAGYEQY
>TRBV5-4
ASSLGGQGSYEQY
>TRBV19
ASSIDAAPYEQY
>TRBV19
ASSPTGRNTGELF
>TRBV6-2/TRBV6-3
ASSLGALDTEAF
>TRBV12-5
ASAQGAGNTIY
>TRBV25-1
ASSATGYGYT
>TRBV5-6
ASSLPSGETQY
>TRBV11-2
ASSLARGLAGGPGNEQF
>TRBV19
ASSIGGTPTGELF
>TRBV27
ASSPDRVRNEQF
>TRBV9
ASSVGGNQETQY
>TRBV5-4
ASTPGPGGSSYEQY